These 32 T cell receptor beta chains originate from one sample sequenced in a study of blood T cell repertoires in COVID-19. Profiled with immunoSEQ multiplex PCR; TCRdb holds only in-frame clones, not every one. The sample consists of roughly 80,000 clones, around 86% of them appearing once. Sample: peripheral blood. These receptors originate from an elderly man with acute or convalescent COVID-19.

The chain carries TRBV15 and TRBJ2-1, with a weak D call TRBD2 (5 bases). CDR1 is LNHNV, CDR2 YYDKDF, per germline (reference sequence). Deletions cut 2 bases from V and 6 bases from J, with 11 bases between. The CDR3 totals 14 residues. CDR3 region: CATSRPRTVNEQFF. CDR3 nucleotide sequence: TGTGCCACCAGCAGACCCCGGACTGTCAATGAGCAGTTCTTC.

The chain recombines TRBV5-8 with TRBJ2-5, with 8 bases that match TRBD1. Germline loops: CDR1 SGHTS, CDR2 YDEGEE. The CDR3 consists of 14 residues. The trim removed 4 bases at V and 3 bases at J, leaving 5 bases unmatched. CDR3 protein: CASSPRDRKETQYF. CDR3 DNA: TGTGCCAGCAGCCCCCGGGACAGGAAAGAGACCCAGTACTTC.

This chain connects TRBV19 to TRBJ2-5; D may be TRBD2 (6 bases). This CDR3 is 15 amino acids long. Deletions cut 2 bases from V and 1 base from J, with 11 bases between. Per germline, CDR1 LNHDA and CDR2 SQIVND (reference sequence). The CDR3 spells CASSISRGFQETQYF. In DNA, the CDR3 is TGTGCCAGTAGTATAAGTCGGGGGTTCCAAGAGACCCAGTACTTC.

This clone occurred a few times. The rearrangement links TRBV28 to TRBJ1-2; TRBD1 matches 8 bases. The V gene end was trimmed by 6 bases and the J gene end by 4 bases; junction bases not matched to a gene: 7. The CDR3 consists of 14 residues. CDR1 and CDR2 (germline): MDHEN, SYDVKM. The CDR3, as DNA: TGTGCCAGCAGACGTCCGGGACAGGCCTATGGCTACACCTTC. It codes for CASRRPGQAYGYTF.

There are a few counts of this clone. The genes are TRBV19 and TRBJ1-3; tentative D call: TRBD1 (6 bases). Deletions cut 7 bases from V and 7 bases from J, with 17 bases between. Germline V CDR1 and CDR2: LNHDA, SQIVND (reference sequence). This CDR3 has 14 residues. In DNA, the CDR3 is TGTGCCAGTAAGACAGGAACGCGAGGGAACACCATATATTTT. Translation gives CASKTGTRGNTIYF.

Regarding this clone: In the same sample, other DNA sequences code for this CDR3. The chain's CDR3 is CASSLAGGNEQFF. CDR3 sequence (DNA): TGCGCCAGCAGCCTTGCAGGGGGCAATGAGCAGTTCTTC. This chain links TRBV5-1 with TRBJ2-1; 7 bases match TRBD1. The trim removed 4 bases at V and 6 bases at J, leaving 4 bases unmatched. This CDR3 contains 13 residues. Germline CDR1 and CDR2: SGHRS and YFSETQ.

In this sample, this clone turned up a few times. The chain carries TRBV5-6 and TRBJ2-6; D might be TRBD1 (5 bases). The CDR3 runs 16 residues. Per the germline V gene, CDR1 is SGHDT and CDR2 is YYEEEE. Trimming stripped 1 base from V and 0 bases from J, with 8 bases between. CDR3 nucleotides: TGTGCCAGCAGCTTGTGGCAGGGCTCTGGGGCCAACGTCCTGACTTTC. It specifies CASSLWQGSGANVLTF.

The genes are TRBV7-2 and TRBJ2-7, with D possibly TRBD2 on 6 matching bases. V was cut by 5 bases and J by 0 bases, with 11 bases left in between. This CDR3 has 14 residues. Germline assignment: CDR1 SGHTA and CDR2 FQGNSA. CDR3 loop: CASSQRVSSYEQYF. CDR3 sequence (DNA): TGTGCCAGCAGCCAGCGGGTTAGCTCCTACGAGCAGTACTTC.

The rearrangement links TRBV6-5 to TRBJ1-2; TRBD1 aligns across 7 bases. V was pared by 7 bases and J by 2 bases, with 4 bases of the junction left unmatched. Germline V gene sequence: CDR1 MNHEY, CDR2 SVGAGI. This CDR3 contains 13 residues. The CDR3 loop is CASILDRNYGYTF. In DNA form, the CDR3 reads TGTGCCAGCATTCTGGACAGGAACTATGGCTACACCTTC.

This clone appeared once. The rearrangement uses TRBV11-2 and TRBJ2-2; perhaps TRBD1 as D (5 bases). The germline CDR1 and CDR2 sequences are SGHAT and FQNNGV. Between the trimmed V and J ends, which lost 6 bases and 2 bases, there was a span of 10 bases. This CDR3 is built from 14 residues. Here the CDR3 DNA reads TGTGCCAGCAGATCTGACAGAAACACCGGGGAGCTGTTTTTT. Amino acid sequence: CASRSDRNTGELFF. The entire variable domain, with the rest obtained from reference TRBV11-2 and TRBJ2-2, is as follows: EAGVAQSPRYKIIEKRQSVAFWCNPISGHATLYWYQQILGQGPKLLIQFQNNGVVDDSQLPKDRFSAERLKGVDSTLKIQPAKLEDSAVYLCASRSDRNTGELFFGEGSRLTVL.

CDR3 in DNA: TGTGCCAGCTCACCAACTAGCGGTTACGAGCAGTACTTC. This codes for CASSPTSGYEQYF. This chain joins TRBV18 and TRBJ2-7; 8 bases map to TRBD2. This CDR3 is built from 13 residues. CDR1 and CDR2 (germline): KGHSH, LQKENI. J was trimmed by 4 bases and V by 2 bases; bases with no gene match: 1.

The V and J genes are TRBV30 and TRBJ1-3; no firm D call. The CDR3 covers 16 residues. Trimming stripped 2 bases from V and 0 bases from J, with 14 bases between. CDR1 and CDR2 (germline): GTSNPN, SVGIG (reference sequence). DNA of the CDR3: TGTGCCTGGAGTCGGGTTGGAGGACCCTCTGGAAACACCATATATTTT. Residues: CAWSRVGGPSGNTIYF. Full variable domain (outside the CDR3, taken from reference TRBV30 and TRBJ1-3): SQTIHQWPATLVQPVGSPLSLECTVEGTSNPNLYWYRQAAGRGLQLLFYSVGIGQISSEVPQNLSASRPQDRQFILSSKKLLLSDSGFYLCAWSRVGGPSGNTIYFGEGSWLTVV.

The chain combines TRBV25-1 with TRBJ2-7, with unresolved D. The CDR3 is 13 residues long. Trimming took off 7 bases at V and 3 bases at J, with 13 bases between the two ends. In germline, CDR1 is MGHDK, CDR2 SYGVNS. Here the CDR3 reads CASTSTAYYEQYF. As DNA, the CDR3 is TGTGCCAGCACCTCGACTGCCTACTACGAGCAGTACTTC.

The chain is built from TRBV5-1 and TRBJ2-1; D unresolved. Germline assignment: CDR1 SGHRS and CDR2 YFSETQ. This CDR3 is built from 16 residues. V lost 0 bases and J lost 4, with 14 bases in between. The CDR3 loop reads CASSLASLEPYNEQFF. The DNA for the CDR3 is TGCGCCAGCAGCTTGGCCTCGCTAGAGCCTTACAATGAGCAGTTCTTC.

V gene TRBV28 combines with J gene TRBJ1-5, with a tentative D call TRBD1 (6 bases). Germline V gene sequence: CDR1 MDHEN, CDR2 SYDVKM. This CDR3 spans 15 amino acids. V dropped 3 bases and J dropped 7 bases, with 16 bases sitting between them. The CDR3 region is CASSFRQQGYQPQHF. The CDR3 coding sequence is TGTGCCAGCAGTTTCCGACAGCAGGGGTACCAGCCCCAGCATTTT.

The chain combines TRBV7-9 with TRBJ2-1; weak D call: TRBD1 (5 bases). V lost 5 bases and J 5 bases, leaving 16 bases between the germline ends. The germline CDR1 and CDR2 sequences are SEHNR and FQNEAQ (reference sequence). The CDR3 contains 15 residues. CDR3 DNA: TGTGCCAGCAGCCCCTCCGCGACAGCAGACAATGAGCAGTTCTTC. Protein: CASSPSATADNEQFF.

This chain joins TRBV9 and TRBJ2-7; 11 bases fit TRBD1. The germline V gene has CDR1 SGDLS and CDR2 YYNGEE. V gave up 3 bases and J gave up 8 bases; unmatched junction bases: 4. This CDR3 is built from 13 residues. The CDR3 here is CASSAGQGAKQYF. Written as DNA, the CDR3 is TGTGCCAGCAGCGCAGGACAGGGGGCGAAGCAGTACTTC.

V and J are TRBV7-6 and TRBJ2-1; 8 nucleotides align to TRBD1. The CDR3 totals 17 residues. Unmatched junction bases numbered 9, after V lost 5 bases and J lost 0 bases. Germline loops: CDR1 SGHVS, CDR2 FNYEAQ. CDR3 in amino acids: CASSPTQGAVSYNEQFF. Written as DNA, the CDR3 is TGTGCCAGCAGCCCTACCCAGGGGGCAGTCTCCTACAATGAGCAGTTCTTC. The full variable domain, in which reference TRBV7-6 and TRBJ2-1 provide the parts outside the CDR3, is GAGVSQSPRYKVTKRGQDVALRCDPISGHVSLYWYRQALGQGPEFLTYFNYEAQQDKSGLPNDRFSAERPEGSISTLTIQRTEQRDSAMYRCASSPTQGAVSYNEQFFGPGTRLTVL.

CDR3 protein: CASSLSLMGGGPDTQYF. In DNA form, the CDR3 reads TGTGCCAGCAGCTTAAGCCTCATGGGCGGGGGGCCAGATACGCAGTATTTT. The V gene is TRBV11-3, the J gene TRBJ2-3; 8 nucleotides line up with TRBD2. V was pared by 2 bases and J by 4 bases, with 11 bases of the junction left unmatched. The length of the CDR3 is 17 residues. In germline, CDR1 is SGHNT, CDR2 YENEEA.

CDR3 sequence reads: CASSLDWTGGIYEQYF. The CDR3 coding sequence is TGTGCCAGCAGCTTAGATTGGACAGGGGGCATCTACGAGCAGTACTTC. The chain couples TRBV11-2 to TRBJ2-7; TRBD1 matches 11 bases. The CDR3 spans 16 residues. V gave up 0 bases and J gave up 3 bases; unmatched junction bases: 4. CDR1 is SGHAT, CDR2 FQNNGV, per germline.

V gene TRBV3-1 (or the pseudogene TRBV3-2) combines with J gene TRBJ2-4; D is perhaps TRBD1 (6 bases). Germline V gene lookup returns CDR1 LGHDT and CDR2 YNNKEL (reference sequence). The CDR3 consists of 19 residues. Trimming took 4 bases from V and 0 from J, leaving 22 bases between them. This chain's CDR3 is CASSPKPNTGLKAKNIQYF. In nucleotides, the CDR3 is TGTGCCAGCAGCCCTAAACCTAATACAGGGCTGAAAGCCAAAAACATTCAGTACTTC.

The chain carries TRBV29-1 and TRBJ2-1; 10 nucleotides line up with TRBD2. This CDR3 spans 16 amino acids. V lost 7 bases and J lost 2; bases outside the gene matches: 11. The germline CDR1 and CDR2 sequences are SQVTM and ANQGSEA. The CDR3 region is CSGLGLALTAYNEQFF. The CDR3 coding sequence is TGCAGCGGACTGGGACTAGCGCTTACCGCCTACAATGAGCAGTTCTTC.

The chain has TRBV14 and TRBJ1-4, with 7 bases aligning to TRBD1. The junction had 5 bases not matched to a gene; V was cut back by 1 base and J by 6 bases. Germline V gene lookup returns CDR1 SGHDN and CDR2 FVKESK. CDR3 length: 15 residues. The CDR3 coding sequence is TGTGCCAGCAGCCAAGTCGACAGGGTCGATGAAAAACTGTTTTTT. Translation: CASSQVDRVDEKLFF.

The V gene is TRBV5-6, the J gene TRBJ1-5, with a weak D call TRBD1 (6 bases). Deletions cut 0 bases from V and 5 bases from J, with 15 bases between. In germline, CDR1 is SGHDT, CDR2 YYEEEE. The CDR3 loop spans 16 amino acids. CDR3 amino acids: CASSLAARGTHQPQHF. DNA of the CDR3: TGTGCCAGCAGCTTGGCCGCCCGAGGGACACATCAGCCCCAGCATTTT.

This rearrangement joins TRBV2 to TRBJ2-1, with TRBD2 matching over 12 bases. CDR3 length equals 14 residues. Germline CDR1 is SNHLY and CDR2 is FYNNEI. Trimming took 5 bases from V and 6 from J; bases not matched to a gene: 2. This CDR3 is CASSPSGRVNEQFF. For the CDR3, the DNA is TGTGCCAGCAGTCCTAGCGGGAGGGTCAATGAGCAGTTCTTC.

This clone was counted between two and nine times. V usage is TRBV18 and J usage is TRBJ1-2; 8 nucleotides line up with TRBD1. From germline, CDR1 is KGHSH and CDR2 LQKENI. The CDR3 runs to 15 residues. V was pared by 5 bases and J by 4 bases, with 9 bases of the junction left unmatched. DNA of the CDR3: TGTGCCAGCTCAACTCTATCTCAGGGGGCCTATGGCTACACCTTC. Its protein is CASSTLSQGAYGYTF.

The chain links TRBV3-1 (or the pseudogene TRBV3-2) to TRBJ1-1, with D tentatively TRBD1 (5 bases). Germline-derived CDR1 and CDR2 are LGHDT and YNNKEL (reference sequence). CDR3 size: 15 residues. V dropped 1 base and J dropped 2 bases, with 11 bases sitting between them. DNA for the CDR3: TGTGCCAGCAGCCAAGTCTTAGGGGCTAACACTGAAGCTTTCTTT. This codes for CASSQVLGANTEAFF.

The V call is TRBV7-9, the J call TRBJ2-3, with TRBD1 as a possible D gene (6 bases). The germline CDR1 and CDR2 sequences are SEHNR and FQNEAQ (reference sequence). The V end was cut by 5 bases, the J end by 0 bases, with 6 bases between. This CDR3 contains 13 residues. In DNA form, the CDR3 reads TGTGCCAGCAGCGACAGGAGCACAGATACGCAGTATTTT. It encodes CASSDRSTDTQYF.

This clone was picked up a small number of times. The chain recombines TRBV29-1 with TRBJ1-1, with 7 bases aligning to TRBD1. The CDR3 is 14 amino acids. In germline, CDR1 is SQVTM, CDR2 ANQGSEA. V was clipped by 6 bases and J by 0 bases; unmatched bases: 7. In DNA, the CDR3 is TGCAGCGTCCACAGGGGATTATTGAACACTGAAGCTTTCTTT. The encoded protein is CSVHRGLLNTEAFF.

DNA for the CDR3: TGTGCCAGCAGCTTAGTTACGGGCGGGGGTTCACCCCTCCACTTT. Residues: CASSLVTGGGSPLHF. V usage is TRBV7-8 and J usage is TRBJ1-6, with D possibly being TRBD1 (5 bases). V lost 1 base, J lost 9 bases, and 13 bases lay in between. Germline loops: CDR1 SGHVS, CDR2 FQNEAQ. CDR3 length: 15 residues.

The V call is TRBV5-4, the J call TRBJ1-2, with 9 bases that match TRBD1. The CDR3 runs 15 residues. With 2 bases clipped from V and 7 bases from J, the junction kept 9 bases outside the gene matches. Germline V CDR1 and CDR2: SGHNT, YYREEE (reference sequence). CDR3: CASSFAGQGLSGYTF. The CDR3 nucleotides read TGTGCCAGCAGCTTCGCGGGACAGGGTTTAAGTGGCTACACCTTC. Filled out from reference TRBV5-4 and TRBJ1-2, the complete variable domain reads ETGVTQSPTHLIKTRGQQVTLRCSSQSGHNTVSWYQQALGQGPQFIFQYYREEENGRGNFPPRFSGLQFPNYSSELNVNALELDDSALYLCASSFAGQGLSGYTFGSGTRLTVV.

This clone was seen just once. The genes are TRBV3-1 (or the pseudogene TRBV3-2) and TRBJ2-7; 10 nucleotides align to TRBD2. V lost 4 bases, J lost 0 bases, and 3 bases stayed unmatched. Germline loops: CDR1 LGHDT, CDR2 YNNKEL (reference sequence). This CDR3 has 15 amino acids. The CDR3 is CASSLSSGSSYEQYF. CDR3 nucleotide sequence: TGTGCCAGCAGCCTTTCTAGCGGGAGCTCCTACGAGCAGTACTTC.